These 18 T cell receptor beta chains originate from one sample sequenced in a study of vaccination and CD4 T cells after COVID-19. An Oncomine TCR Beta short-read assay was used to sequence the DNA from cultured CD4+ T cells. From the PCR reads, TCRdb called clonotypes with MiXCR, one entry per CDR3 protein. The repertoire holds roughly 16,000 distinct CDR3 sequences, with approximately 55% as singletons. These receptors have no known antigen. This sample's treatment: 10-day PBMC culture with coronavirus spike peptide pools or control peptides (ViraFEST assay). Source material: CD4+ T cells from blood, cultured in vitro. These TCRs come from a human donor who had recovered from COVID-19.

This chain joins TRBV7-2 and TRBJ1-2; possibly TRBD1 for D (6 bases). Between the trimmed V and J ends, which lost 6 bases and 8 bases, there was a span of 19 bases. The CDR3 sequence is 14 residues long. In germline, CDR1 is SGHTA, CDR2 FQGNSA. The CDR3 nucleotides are TGTGCCAGCAGTGTCTTAGACAGGAGGGGAGGCTACACCTTC. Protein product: CASSVLDRRGGYTF.

The DNA of the CDR3 is TGCAGTGCTAGATCAGGGGGGGTGCGGAATCAGCCCCAGCATTTT. Its protein product is CSARSGGVRNQPQHF. V and J are TRBV20-1 and TRBJ1-5, with TRBD1 matching over 7 bases. V shed 2 bases and J 4 bases; nucleotides not matched to a gene: 8. Germline CDR1 is DFQATT and CDR2 is SNEGSKA (reference sequence). The CDR3 runs to 15 residues.

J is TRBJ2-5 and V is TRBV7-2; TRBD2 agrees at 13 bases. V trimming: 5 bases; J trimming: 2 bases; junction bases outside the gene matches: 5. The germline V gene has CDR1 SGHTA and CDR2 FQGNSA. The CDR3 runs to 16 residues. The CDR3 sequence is CASSQGGLAGQETQYF. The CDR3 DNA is TGTGCCAGCAGCCAAGGGGGACTAGCGGGACAAGAGACCCAGTACTTC. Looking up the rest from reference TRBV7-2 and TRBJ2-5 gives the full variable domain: GAGVSQSPSNKVTEKGKDVELRCDPISGHTALYWYRQSLGQGLEFLIYFQGNSAPDKSGLPSDRFSAERTGGSVSTLTIQRTQQEDSAVYLCASSQGGLAGQETQYFGPGTRLLVL.

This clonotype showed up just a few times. CDR3 DNA sequence: TGTGCCAGCAGCTTAGAGCGGAGTGGGGAAGCTTTCTTT. Translation gives CASSLERSGEAFF. This rearrangement joins TRBV7-9 to TRBJ1-1; no reliable D call. Germline CDR1 is SEHNR and CDR2 is FQNEAQ (reference sequence). The length of the CDR3 is 13 residues. V lost 1 base and J 8 bases, leaving 11 bases between the germline ends.

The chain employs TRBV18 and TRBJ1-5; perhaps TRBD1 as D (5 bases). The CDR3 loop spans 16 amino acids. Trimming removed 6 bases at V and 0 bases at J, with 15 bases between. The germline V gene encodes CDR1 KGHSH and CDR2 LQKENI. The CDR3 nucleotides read TGTGCCAGCTCGCCTCTGGGGCTTTTTAGCAATCAGCCCCAGCATTTT. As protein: CASSPLGLFSNQPQHF.

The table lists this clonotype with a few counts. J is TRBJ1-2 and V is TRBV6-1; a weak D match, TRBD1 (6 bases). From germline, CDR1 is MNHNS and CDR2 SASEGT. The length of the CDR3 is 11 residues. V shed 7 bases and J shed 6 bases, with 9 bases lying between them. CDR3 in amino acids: CASTTGHGYTF. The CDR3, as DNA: TGTGCCAGCACCACAGGGCATGGCTACACCTTC.

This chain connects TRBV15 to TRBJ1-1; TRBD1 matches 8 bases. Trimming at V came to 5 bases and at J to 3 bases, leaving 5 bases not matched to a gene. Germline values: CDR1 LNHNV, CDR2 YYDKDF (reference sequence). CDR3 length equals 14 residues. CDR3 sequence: CATSEYRGDTEAFF. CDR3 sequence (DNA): TGTGCCACCAGCGAGTACAGGGGGGACACTGAAGCTTTCTTT.

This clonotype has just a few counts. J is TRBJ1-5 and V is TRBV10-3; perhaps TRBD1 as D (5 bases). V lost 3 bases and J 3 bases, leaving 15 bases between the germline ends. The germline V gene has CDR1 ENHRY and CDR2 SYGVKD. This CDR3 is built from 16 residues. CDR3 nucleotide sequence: TGTGCCATCAGTGACCGCGCAGGGAGGAACAATCAGCCCCAGCATTTT. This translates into CAISDRAGRNNQPQHF.

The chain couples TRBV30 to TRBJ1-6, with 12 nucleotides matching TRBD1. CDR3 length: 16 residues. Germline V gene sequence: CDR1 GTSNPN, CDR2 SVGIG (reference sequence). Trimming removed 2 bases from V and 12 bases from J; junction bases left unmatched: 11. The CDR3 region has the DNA TGTGCCTGGAGTAGTGGGACAGGGGGCGCGACGGGACCCCTCCACTTT. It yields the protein CAWSSGTGGATGPLHF.

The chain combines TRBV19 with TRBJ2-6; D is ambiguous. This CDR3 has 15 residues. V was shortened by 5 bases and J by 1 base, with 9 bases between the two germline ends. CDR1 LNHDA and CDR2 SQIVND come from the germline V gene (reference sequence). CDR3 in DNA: TGTGCCAGTAGTCCTCGGAGATCTGGGGCCAACGTCCTGACTTTC. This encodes CASSPRRSGANVLTF.

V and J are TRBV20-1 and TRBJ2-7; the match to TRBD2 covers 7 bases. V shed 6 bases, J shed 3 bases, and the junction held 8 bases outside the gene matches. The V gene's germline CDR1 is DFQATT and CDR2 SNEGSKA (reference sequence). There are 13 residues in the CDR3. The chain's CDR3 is CSACKKRDYEQYF. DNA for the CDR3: TGCAGTGCCTGCAAAAAGCGGGACTACGAGCAGTACTTC.

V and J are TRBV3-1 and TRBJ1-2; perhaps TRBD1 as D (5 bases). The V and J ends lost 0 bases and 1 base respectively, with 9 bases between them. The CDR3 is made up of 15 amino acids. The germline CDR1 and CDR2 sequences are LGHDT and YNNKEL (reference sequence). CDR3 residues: CASSQEGVHNYGYTF. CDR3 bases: TGTGCCAGCAGCCAAGAAGGGGTTCATAACTATGGCTACACCTTC.

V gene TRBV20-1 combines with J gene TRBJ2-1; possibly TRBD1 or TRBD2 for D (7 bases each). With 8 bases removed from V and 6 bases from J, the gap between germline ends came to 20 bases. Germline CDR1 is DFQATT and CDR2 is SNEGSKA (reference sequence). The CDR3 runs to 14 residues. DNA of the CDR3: TGCAGTTTCCAGGGGGGGCACGGGGCCAATGAGCAGTTCTTC. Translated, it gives CSFQGGHGANEQFF.

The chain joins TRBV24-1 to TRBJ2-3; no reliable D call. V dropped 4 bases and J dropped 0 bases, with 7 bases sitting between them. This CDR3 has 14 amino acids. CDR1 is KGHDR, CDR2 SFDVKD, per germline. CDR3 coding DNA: TGTGCCACCAGTGACCCCTCTAGCACAGATACGCAGTATTTT. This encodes CATSDPSSTDTQYF.

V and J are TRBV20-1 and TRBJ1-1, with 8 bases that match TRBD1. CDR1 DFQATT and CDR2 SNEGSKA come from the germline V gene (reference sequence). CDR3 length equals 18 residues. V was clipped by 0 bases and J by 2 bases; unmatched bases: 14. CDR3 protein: CSARDRWQGARGNTEAFF. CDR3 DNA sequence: TGCAGTGCTAGAGATCGATGGCAGGGGGCACGGGGAAACACTGAAGCTTTCTTT.

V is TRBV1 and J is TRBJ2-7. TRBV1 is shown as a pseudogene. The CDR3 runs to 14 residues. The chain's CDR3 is CTSSQRGVPCEQYF. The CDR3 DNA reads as TGCACCAGCAGCCAGCGTGGGGTCCCCTGCGAGCAGTACTTC.

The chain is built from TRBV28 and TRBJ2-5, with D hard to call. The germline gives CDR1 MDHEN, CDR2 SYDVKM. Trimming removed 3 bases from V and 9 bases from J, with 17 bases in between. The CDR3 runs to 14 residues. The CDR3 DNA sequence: TGTGCCAGCAGTTTCTGGGTCGGAGATTCGGCCCAGTACTTC. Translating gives CASSFWVGDSAQYF. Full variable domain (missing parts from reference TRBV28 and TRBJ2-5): DVKVTQSSRYLVKRTGEKVFLECVQDMDHENMFWYRQDPGLGLRLIYFSYDVKMKEKGDIPEGYSVSREKKERFSLILESASTNQTSMYLCASSFWVGDSAQYFGPGTRLLVL.

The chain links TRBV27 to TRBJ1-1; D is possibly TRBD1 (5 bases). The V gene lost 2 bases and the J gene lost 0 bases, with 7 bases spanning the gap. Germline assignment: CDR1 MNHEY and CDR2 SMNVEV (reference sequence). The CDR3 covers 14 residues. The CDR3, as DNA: TGTGCCAGCAGTTTACGACAGTTGAACACTGAAGCTTTCTTT. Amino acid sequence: CASSLRQLNTEAFF.